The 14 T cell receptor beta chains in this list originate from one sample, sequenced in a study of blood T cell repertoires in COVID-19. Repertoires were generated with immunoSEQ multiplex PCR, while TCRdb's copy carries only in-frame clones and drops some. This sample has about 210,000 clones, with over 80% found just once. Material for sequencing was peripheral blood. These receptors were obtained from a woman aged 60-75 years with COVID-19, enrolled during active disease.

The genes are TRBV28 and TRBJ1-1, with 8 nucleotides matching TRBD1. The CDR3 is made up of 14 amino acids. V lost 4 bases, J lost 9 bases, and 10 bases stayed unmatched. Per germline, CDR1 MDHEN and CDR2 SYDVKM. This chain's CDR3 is CASSSERTGIQAFF. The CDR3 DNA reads TGTGCCAGCAGTTCAGAGCGGACAGGGATCCAAGCTTTCTTT.

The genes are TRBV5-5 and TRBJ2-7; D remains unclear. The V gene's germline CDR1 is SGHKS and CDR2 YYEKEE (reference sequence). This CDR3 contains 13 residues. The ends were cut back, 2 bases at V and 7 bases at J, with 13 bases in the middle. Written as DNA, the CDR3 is TGTGCCAGCAGCTTCTCACAATCTCAAGAGCAGTACGTC. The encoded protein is CASSFSQSQEQYV.

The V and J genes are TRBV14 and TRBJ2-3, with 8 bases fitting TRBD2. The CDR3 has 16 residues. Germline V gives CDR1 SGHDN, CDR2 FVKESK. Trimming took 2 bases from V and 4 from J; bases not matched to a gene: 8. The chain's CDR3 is CASSQKLRTSSDTQYF. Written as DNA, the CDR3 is TGTGCCAGCAGCCAAAAACTTCGGACTAGCTCAGATACGCAGTATTTT.

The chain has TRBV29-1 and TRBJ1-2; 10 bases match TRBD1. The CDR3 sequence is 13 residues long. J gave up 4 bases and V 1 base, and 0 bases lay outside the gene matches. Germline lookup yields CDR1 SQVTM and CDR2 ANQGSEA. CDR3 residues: CSVEGTGGYGYTF. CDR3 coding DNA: TGCAGCGTTGAAGGGACAGGGGGCTATGGCTACACCTTC.

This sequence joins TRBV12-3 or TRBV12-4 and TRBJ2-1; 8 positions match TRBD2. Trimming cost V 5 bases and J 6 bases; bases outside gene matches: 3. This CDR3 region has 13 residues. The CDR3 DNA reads TGTGCCAGCAGTGGACTAGCCGGCAATGAGCAGTTCTTC. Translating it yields CASSGLAGNEQFF.

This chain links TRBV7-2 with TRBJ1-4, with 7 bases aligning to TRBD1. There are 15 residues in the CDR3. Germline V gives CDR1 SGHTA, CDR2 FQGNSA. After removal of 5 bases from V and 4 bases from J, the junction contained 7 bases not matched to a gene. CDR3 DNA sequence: TGTGCCAGCAGCCCCTACAGGGGCGGTAATGAAAAACTGTTTTTT. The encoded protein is CASSPYRGGNEKLFF.

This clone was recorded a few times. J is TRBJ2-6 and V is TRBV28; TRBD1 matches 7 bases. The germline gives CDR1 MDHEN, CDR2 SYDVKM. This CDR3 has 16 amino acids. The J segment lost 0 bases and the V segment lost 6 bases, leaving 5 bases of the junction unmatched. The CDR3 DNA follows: TGTGCCAGCAGCAAAACAGGGGACTCTGGGGCCAACGTCCTGACTTTC. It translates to CASSKTGDSGANVLTF. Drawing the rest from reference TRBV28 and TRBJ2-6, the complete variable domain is DVKVTQSSRYLVKRTGEKVFLECVQDMDHENMFWYRQDPGLGLRLIYFSYDVKMKEKGDIPEGYSVSREKKERFSLILESASTNQTSMYLCASSKTGDSGANVLTFGAGSRLTVL.

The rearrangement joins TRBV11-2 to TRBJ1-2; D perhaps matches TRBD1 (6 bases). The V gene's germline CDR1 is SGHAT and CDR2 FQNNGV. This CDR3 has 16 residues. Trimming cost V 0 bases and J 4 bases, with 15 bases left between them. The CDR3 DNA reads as TGTGCCAGCAGCTTAGATTGGTCGACAGGATCCTATGGCTACACCTTC. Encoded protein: CASSLDWSTGSYGYTF.

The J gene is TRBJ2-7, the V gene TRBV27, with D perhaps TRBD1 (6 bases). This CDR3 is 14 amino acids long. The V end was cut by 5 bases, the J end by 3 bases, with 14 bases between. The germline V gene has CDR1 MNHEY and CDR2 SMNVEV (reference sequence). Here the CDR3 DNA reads TGTGCCAGCAGTCGGACAGAGGACAGCTACGAGCAGTACTTC. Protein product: CASSRTEDSYEQYF.

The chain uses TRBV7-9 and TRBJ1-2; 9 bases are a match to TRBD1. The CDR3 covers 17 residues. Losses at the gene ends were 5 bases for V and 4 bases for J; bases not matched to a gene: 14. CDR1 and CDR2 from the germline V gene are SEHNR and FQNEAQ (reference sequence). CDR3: CASSRGTGPGTPYGYTF. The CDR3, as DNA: TGTGCCAGCAGCCGCGGGACAGGGCCCGGTACACCCTATGGCTACACCTTC.

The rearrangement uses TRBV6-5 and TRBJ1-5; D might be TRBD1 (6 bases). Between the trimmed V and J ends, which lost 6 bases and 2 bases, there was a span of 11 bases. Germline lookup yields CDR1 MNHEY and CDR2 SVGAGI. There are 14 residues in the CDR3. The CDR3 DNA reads TGTGCCAGCAGCCGGGGGGCGGGCAATCAGCCCCAGCATTTT. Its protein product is CASSRGAGNQPQHF.

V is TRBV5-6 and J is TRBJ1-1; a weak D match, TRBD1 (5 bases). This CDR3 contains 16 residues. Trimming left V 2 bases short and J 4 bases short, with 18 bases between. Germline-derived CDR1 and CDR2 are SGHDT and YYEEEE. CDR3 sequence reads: CASSLPVAPGGTEAFF. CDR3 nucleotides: TGTGCCAGCAGCTTACCGGTCGCCCCGGGGGGCACTGAAGCTTTCTTT. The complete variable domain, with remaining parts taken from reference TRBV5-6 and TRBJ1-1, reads DAGVTQSPTHLIKTRGQQVTLRCSPKSGHDTVSWYQQALGQGPQFIFQYYEEEERQRGNFPDRFSGHQFPNYSSELNVNALLLGDSALYLCASSLPVAPGGTEAFFGQGTRLTVV.

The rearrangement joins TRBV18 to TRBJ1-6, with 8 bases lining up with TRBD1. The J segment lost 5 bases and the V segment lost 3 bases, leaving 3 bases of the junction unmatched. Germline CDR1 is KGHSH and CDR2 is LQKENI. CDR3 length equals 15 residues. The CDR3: CASSPMTGDNSPLHF. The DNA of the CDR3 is TGTGCCAGCTCACCGATGACAGGGGATAATTCACCCCTCCACTTT.

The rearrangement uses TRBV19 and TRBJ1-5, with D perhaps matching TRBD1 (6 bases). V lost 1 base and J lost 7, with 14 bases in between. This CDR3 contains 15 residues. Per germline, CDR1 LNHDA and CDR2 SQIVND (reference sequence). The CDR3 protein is CASSIVSGGGQPQHF. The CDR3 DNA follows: TGTGCCAGTAGTATAGTGTCGGGGGGCGGGCAGCCCCAGCATTTT.